This section outlines one TCR beta chain sequence together with its context. The antigen remains unidentified. Read data end 3 residues before the CDR3 end; the end is taken from the germline J gene. With 3 bases clipped from V and 3 bases from J, the junction kept 9 bases outside the gene matches. The CDR3 consists of 17 residues. This specimen comes from a study of T cells in women clearing cervical HPV infection. Study context: HLA type stays a possible confounder, typing being limited.

Sequencing used immunoSEQ multiplex PCR; TCRdb keeps in-frame clones, though not all of them. This repertoire includes roughly 21,000 clones. Study-wide results and limits: It is unknown whether associations predate infection; no effector/memory or HPV-specific sorting.

This chain connects TRBV12-3 or TRBV12-4 to TRBJ2-3; 10 bases match TRBD2. This sequence originates from a woman aged 18 to 75 with a cervical HPV16 infection that either progressed to CIN3+ or cleared (not recorded which). The sample consisted of blood buffy coat. CDR3 DNA (partial): TGTGCCAGCAGTTTTGAAGCGGGAGGGTCCGGGACAGATACG. This codes for CASSFEAGGSGTDT. The full CDR3 protein is CASSFEAGGSGTDTQYF.